A selection of T cell receptor beta chains follows, all from one sample in a study of graft-versus-host responses after intestinal transplantation. The table came from immunoSEQ multiplex PCR; TCRdb's copy has only in-frame clones and leaves some out. The profile covers 70,000 to 80,000 clones, with 90% appearing a single time and approximately 1.4% taken by the ten largest. Their cognate antigens are unknown. This specimen was unstimulated CD8+ T cells sorted from spleen or lymph node cells, taken before intestinal transplant. These TCRs come from a human donor who received an intestinal transplant. CDR3s include the opening cysteine and the closing phenylalanine or tryptophan. The order of the fields is clone size, V gene, J gene, CDR3 length, D gene, CDR3 DNA, CDR3 protein. The D gene is left open where the match is weak. Rows give clone size only sometimes, using once, few, many, or a class for an expanded clone.

>NA|TRBV19|TRBJ1-1|12|NA
TGTGCCTGCAAGGGGAGGGACACTGAAGCTTTCTTT
CACKGRDTEAFF
>NA|TRBV18|TRBJ1-6|16|NA
TGTGCCAGCTCACCACGCCCGACAAAAGGGGATTCACCCCTCCACTTT
CASSPRPTKGDSPLHF
>NA|TRBV29-1|TRBJ1-2|10|NA
TGCAGCGTGCCCGGGGATGGCTACACCTTC
CSVPGDGYTF
>NA|TRBV5-4|TRBJ2-1|16|NA
TGTGCCAGCAGCTTTTTCCCGGGAGCGGACGAGGATGAGCAGTTCTTC
CASSFFPGADEDEQFF
>once|TRBV21-1|TRBJ1-2|15|NA
TGTGCCAGCAGCAATCCGGGACAGGGGGATTATGGCTACACCTTC
CASSNPGQGDYGYTF
>NA|TRBV7-8|TRBJ2-2|15|TRBD2
TGTGCCAGCAGCTTTGGGGGGGCGAACACCGGGGAGCTGTTTTTT
CASSFGGANTGELFF
>NA|TRBV10-3|TRBJ2-1|13|NA
TGTGCCATCAGTGAGTCGGAGACAGCTGAGCAGTTCTTC
CAISESETAEQFF
>few|TRBV19|TRBJ1-1|11|NA
TGTGCCAGTATTGGAGGAACTGAAGCTTTCTTT
CASIGGTEAFF
>NA|TRBV11-3|TRBJ1-1|13|NA
TGTGCCAGCAGCTTAGGGAGGAACACTGAAGCTTTCTTT
CASSLGRNTEAFF
>few|TRBV27|TRBJ2-7|15|TRBD2
TGTGCCAGCAGGCATACTAGCGGTGAGACCTACGAGCAGTACTTC
CASRHTSGETYEQYF
>once|TRBV5-1|TRBJ2-7|14|TRBD2
TGCGCCAGCAGCATCGGGGGGACCGGCTACGAGCAGTACTTC
CASSIGGTGYEQYF
>once|TRBV14|TRBJ2-7|15|TRBD1
TGTGCCAGCAGCCTCCGAGGGGGCCTATCCTACGAGCAGTACTTC
CASSLRGGLSYEQYF
>NA|TRBV7-8|TRBJ1-5|15|TRBD1
TGTGCCAGCAGCTTAGTTGGACAGGTCCATCAGCCCCAGCATTTT
CASSLVGQVHQPQHF
>once|TRBV9|TRBJ1-2|16|TRBD1
TGTGCCAGCAGCCCCCCTGGACAGGATCAAGGCTATGGCTACACCTTC
CASSPPGQDQGYGYTF
>NA|TRBV7-9|TRBJ2-1|17|NA
TGTGCCAGCAGCTTTTTAGTAAGGGGAAGCTCCTACAATGAGCAGTTCTTC
CASSFLVRGSSYNEQFF
>NA|TRBV7-3|TRBJ2-5|16|TRBD2
TGTGCCAGCAGCCAGGGGGTAGCGGGGGGGTATGAGACCCAGTACTTC
CASSQGVAGGYETQYF
>NA|TRBV9|TRBJ2-5|14|NA
TGTGCCAGCAGCCCCGCGGACAGTGGGCAGACCCAGTACTTC
CASSPADSGQTQYF
>once|TRBV4-1|TRBJ1-5|14|TRBD1
TGCGCCAGCAGCCCTTGGACAGGGGATCAGCCCCAGCATTTT
CASSPWTGDQPQHF
>NA|TRBV29-1|TRBJ2-5|14|TRBD2
TGCAGCGCCCGGACTAGCGGGGGCCTGGAGACCCAGTACTTC
CSARTSGGLETQYF
>NA|TRBV5-1|TRBJ2-2|14|TRBD1
TGCGCCAGCAGCTCGGGACAGGGGCTAGGGGAGCTGTTTTTT
CASSSGQGLGELFF
>NA|TRBV7-6|TRBJ1-1|12|NA
TGTGCCAGCAGCCCGCCGGGCACTGAAGCTTTCTTT
CASSPPGTEAFF
>NA|TRBV2|TRBJ2-3|16|TRBD1
TGTGCCAGCAGTAACGATGGGACAGGGACAACAGATACGCAGTATTTT
CASSNDGTGTTDTQYF
>NA|TRBV15|TRBJ1-2|16|NA
TGTGCCACCAGCAGAGTAGCGGTGACCCACGGATATGGCTACACCTTC
CATSRVAVTHGYGYTF
>NA|TRBV4-1|TRBJ1-4|16|NA
TGCGCCAGCAGCCACGGGATACAGGGTGCTAATGAAAAACTGTTTTTT
CASSHGIQGANEKLFF
>NA|TRBV19|TRBJ2-1|12|NA
TGTGCCAGTACGCCAGGTTCTGATGAGCAGTTCTTC
CASTPGSDEQFF
>NA|TRBV27|TRBJ1-1|14|NA
TGTGCCAGCAGTTTAGGGGGGGGCCGGACTGAAGCTTTCTTT
CASSLGGGRTEAFF
>NA|TRBV27|TRBJ1-6|14|NA
TGTGCCAGCAGTTTTTCAGGGGCCTTCTCACCCCTCCACTTT
CASSFSGAFSPLHF
>NA|TRBV6-1|TRBJ2-7|16|NA
TGTGCCAGCAGTGAAGCGGGGTGGGACAAATCCTACGAGCAGTACTTC
CASSEAGWDKSYEQYF
>NA|TRBV10-3|TRBJ2-7|13|NA
TGTGCCATCAGTGACGGTGACAGCTACGAGCAGTACTTC
CAISDGDSYEQYF
>NA|TRBV6-5|TRBJ2-1|14|NA
TGTGCCAGCAGTTGGTCAGGGGCCGCGAATGAGCAGTTCTTC
CASSWSGAANEQFF
>NA|TRBV13|TRBJ2-5|13|TRBD1
TGTGCCAGCAGCCAAGGGACAGACGAGACCCAGTACTTC
CASSQGTDETQYF
>NA|TRBV19|TRBJ2-7|14|NA
TGTGCCAGTAGTTACCGACTGAAATCCTACGAGCAGTACTTC
CASSYRLKSYEQYF
>once|TRBV9|TRBJ2-7|13|NA
TGTGCCAGCAGCCCCCCCGCAGGGGACGAGCAGTACTTC
CASSPPAGDEQYF
>NA|TRBV6-1|TRBJ2-3|13|NA
TGTGCCAGCAGTGGCCTAGTGACAGATACGCAGTATTTT
CASSGLVTDTQYF
>NA|TRBV11-2|TRBJ2-7|17|TRBD2
TGTGCCAGCAGCTTCACTAGCGGGGGGACTAACTCCTACGAGCAGTACTTC
CASSFTSGGTNSYEQYF
>NA|TRBV11-2|TRBJ1-1|16|TRBD1
TGTGCCAGCAGCTCATTCAACAGGGGGAGGGACACTGAAGCTTTCTTT
CASSSFNRGRDTEAFF
>NA|TRBV7-8|TRBJ2-1|14|TRBD1
TGTGCCAGCAGCTTACTGGGACAGGGCTATGAGCAGTTCTTC
CASSLLGQGYEQFF
>NA|TRBV10-3|TRBJ1-2|14|NA
TGTGCCATCAAGTCCCAGCGGGGGGCCAGAGGCTACACCTTC
CAIKSQRGARGYTF
>NA|TRBV6-5|TRBJ1-3|13|NA
TGTGCCAGCAGAGTGGGAATAGGGGACACCATATATTTT
CASRVGIGDTIYF